This T cell receptor beta chain originates from a study of blood T cell repertoires in COVID-19. Sequenced by immunoSEQ multiplex PCR; TCRdb stores in-frame clones only, minus some. Of about 230,000 clones in the sample, 87% were seen once. This CDR3 contains 15 residues. With 4 bases clipped from V and 0 bases from J, the junction kept 3 bases outside the gene matches. Germline assignment: CDR1 MGHRA and CDR2 YSYEKL. This clonotype originated in a young man who had recovered from COVID-19. The sample taken for sequencing was PBMCs or T cells enriched from blood (not recorded which). The chain couples TRBV4-1 to TRBJ2-3; 8 nucleotides align to TRBD2. The DNA of the CDR3 is TGCGCCAGCAGCCTGTTAGCGGGAAGCACAGATACGCAGTATTTT. Amino acids: CASSLLAGSTDTQYF.